One and the same sample provided the 18 T cell receptor beta chains below, sequenced in a study of T cells after yellow fever vaccination. MiXCR was run by TCRdb on the 5' RACE reads, yielding one entry per CDR3 protein. The sample contains approximately 330,000 distinct CDR3 sequences, roughly 3.9% of which appear only once. Sequences were derived from PBMCs, sampled 5 days after the yellow fever booster vaccination. Every receptor here comes from a man in his late teens or twenties who received the YFV17D yellow fever vaccine.

The V and J genes are TRBV18 and TRBJ2-5; D unclear. Germline V gene data show CDR1 as KGHSH and CDR2 as LQKENI. Trimming shortened V by 2 bases and J by 5 bases, and 12 bases separated the two germline ends. The CDR3 has 14 residues. CDR3 in DNA: TGTGCCAGCTCACCAGGCTCAGCTGGGGAGACCCAGTACTTC. The encoded protein is CASSPGSAGETQYF.

The DNA for the CDR3 is TGTGCCAGCAGCGTACTTTCGGAGTCCTACGAGCAGTACTTC. It codes for CASSVLSESYEQYF. V and J are TRBV9 and TRBJ2-7; D not certain. This CDR3 has 14 amino acids. V shed 1 base and J shed 1 base, with 9 bases lying between them. Germline V lookup: CDR1 SGDLS, CDR2 YYNGEE.

This clonotype was observed a few times. The gene calls are TRBV28 and TRBJ1-1, with a possible D match to TRBD1 (6 bases). This CDR3 comprises 14 residues. CDR1 and CDR2 (germline): MDHEN, SYDVKM. With 1 base removed from V and 5 bases from J, the gap between germline ends came to 11 bases. This CDR3 is CASSLYRDFTEAFF. Here the CDR3 DNA reads TGTGCCAGCAGTTTATACAGGGATTTTACTGAAGCTTTCTTT.

In its sample, this clonotype was seen many times. The chain uses TRBV6-5 and TRBJ1-5, with 9 bases that match TRBD1. CDR3 length: 15 amino acids. From germline, CDR1 is MNHEY and CDR2 SVGAGI. Unmatched junction bases numbered 10, after V lost 6 bases and J lost 7 bases. The CDR3 bases are TGTGCCAGCAGAGCCGGGACAGGGAGTTTCCAGCCCCAGCATTTT. Residues: CASRAGTGSFQPQHF.

This clonotype has ten or more counts. This sequence joins TRBV28 and TRBJ2-2; D not resolved. The V gene lost 4 bases and the J gene lost 0 bases, with 3 bases spanning the gap. The CDR3 is 13 amino acids. Germline V gives CDR1 MDHEN, CDR2 SYDVKM. The DNA for the CDR3 is TGTGCCAGCAGTTATTCGAACACCGGGGAGCTGTTTTTT. The encoded protein is CASSYSNTGELFF. The full variable domain, its missing parts supplied by reference TRBV28 and TRBJ2-2, is DVKVTQSSRYLVKRTGEKVFLECVQDMDHENMFWYRQDPGLGLRLIYFSYDVKMKEKGDIPEGYSVSREKKERFSLILESASTNQTSMYLCASSYSNTGELFFGEGSRLTVL.

This clonotype appeared a few times. J is TRBJ2-2 and V is TRBV5-1; D unresolved. CDR1 SGHRS and CDR2 YFSETQ come from the germline V gene. The CDR3 is 17 amino acids. Trimming left V 3 bases short and J 2 bases short, with 17 bases between. CDR3 sequence reads: CASSSSAGRGNTGELFF. The CDR3 bases are TGCGCCAGCAGCTCCAGCGCCGGCAGAGGTAACACCGGGGAGCTGTTTTTT.

This clonotype was seen repeatedly, ten times or more. This chain uses TRBV29-1 with TRBJ1-1; no definite D call. V lost 6 bases to trimming and J lost 1 base, with 12 bases between them. This CDR3 is 13 amino acids long. In germline, CDR1 is SQVTM, CDR2 ANQGSEA. The CDR3 region is CSVFGLTNTEAFF. The CDR3 DNA follows: TGCAGCGTGTTCGGATTGACGAACACTGAAGCTTTCTTT.

This clonotype was detected ten times or more. The chain has TRBV11-2 and TRBJ2-1; D may correspond to TRBD1 or TRBD2 (5 bases each). V was shortened by 5 bases and J by 6 bases, with 14 bases between the two germline ends. Germline CDR1 and CDR2: SGHAT and FQNNGV. The CDR3 runs to 14 residues. CDR3 loop: CASSPDGTLNEQFF. The CDR3 DNA sequence: TGTGCCAGCAGCCCGGATGGGACCCTCAATGAGCAGTTCTTC.

The chain joins TRBV9 to TRBJ1-4; a weak D match, TRBD1 (6 bases). The V gene lost 3 bases and the J gene lost 4 bases, with 10 bases spanning the gap. The germline CDR1 and CDR2 sequences are SGDLS and YYNGEE. This CDR3 spans 14 amino acids. DNA of the CDR3: TGTGCCAGCAGCGCGGACAGTTTTAATGAAAAACTGTTTTTT. The encoded protein is CASSADSFNEKLFF.

This clonotype showed up many times. DNA of the CDR3: TGCGCCAGCAGCCCGCGGCCCTACAATGAGCAGTTCTTC. Translated: CASSPRPYNEQFF. V is TRBV4-3 and J is TRBJ2-1; D is uncertain. CDR1 is LGHNA, CDR2 YSLEER, per germline. The CDR3 runs 13 residues. The ends were cut back, 4 bases at V and 2 bases at J, with 6 bases in the middle.

This clonotype was observed a few times. The chain carries TRBV24-1 and TRBJ2-3, with 8 bases fitting TRBD1. The CDR3 is made up of 16 amino acids. The V segment lost 3 bases and the J segment 2 bases; nucleotides outside the gene matches: 6. Germline V gene sequence: CDR1 KGHDR, CDR2 SFDVKD. The CDR3: CATSDLRTGNTDTQYF. CDR3 in DNA: TGTGCCACCAGTGATCTGAGGACAGGGAACACAGATACGCAGTATTTT.

In this sample, this clonotype turned up many times. The rearrangement links TRBV6-1 to TRBJ2-7; the match to TRBD1 covers 7 bases. Per the germline V gene, CDR1 is MNHNS and CDR2 is SASEGT. The CDR3 sequence is 16 residues long. Trimming removed 1 base from V and 0 bases from J; junction bases left unmatched: 6. The CDR3 loop reads CASSEEAGDSSYEQYF. CDR3 sequence (DNA): TGTGCCAGCAGTGAAGAGGCAGGGGACAGCTCCTACGAGCAGTACTTC.

This clonotype occurred a few times. J is TRBJ2-7 and V is TRBV7-2; 7 bases fit TRBD2. CDR3 length equals 15 residues. The V and J ends lost 2 bases and 9 bases, in that order; junction bases with no gene match: 13. CDR1 SGHTA and CDR2 FQGNSA come from the germline V gene. The CDR3 bases are TGTGCCAGCAGCTTACGGGGGGATAGGCCGAGCGGGCAGTACGTC. Translating gives CASSLRGDRPSGQYV.

Many counts were recorded for this clonotype. The chain uses TRBV7-2 and TRBJ2-7; 9 positions match TRBD1. The ends lost 4 bases at V and 7 bases at J; junction bases unmatched: 5. Germline CDR1 and CDR2: SGHTA and FQGNSA. The CDR3 spans 13 residues. The CDR3 loop reads CASSSGTGWEQYF. The CDR3 DNA reads TGTGCCAGCAGCTCTGGGACAGGGTGGGAGCAGTACTTC.

V and J are TRBV6-6 and TRBJ2-5; 11 bases are a match to TRBD2. CDR1 is MNHNY and CDR2 is SVGAGI in the germline V gene (reference sequence). V was clipped by 4 bases and J by 3 bases; unmatched bases: 10. This CDR3 has 17 residues. The CDR3: CASSFPSVGLAEETQYF. DNA of the CDR3: TGTGCCAGCAGTTTTCCCTCTGTGGGACTAGCGGAAGAGACCCAGTACTTC.

This chain uses TRBV24-1 with TRBJ2-3, with D tentatively TRBD2 (5 bases). V was shortened by 9 bases and J by 1 base, with 10 bases between the two germline ends. Germline V lookup: CDR1 KGHDR, CDR2 SFDVKD. This CDR3 contains 13 residues. The CDR3: CATAGTGTDTQYF. In DNA, the CDR3 is TGTGCCACCGCGGGCACTGGCACAGATACGCAGTATTTT.

This clonotype was picked up a small number of times. V and J are TRBV6-1 and TRBJ1-1; a weak D match, TRBD1 (5 bases). The V end lost 7 bases, the J end lost 0 bases, and 15 bases lay between the germline ends. The CDR3 is made up of 15 amino acids. Per the germline V gene, CDR1 is MNHNS and CDR2 is SASEGT. The CDR3 here is CASMMTVFMNTEAFF. In nucleotides, the CDR3 is TGTGCCAGCATGATGACAGTTTTCATGAACACTGAAGCTTTCTTT.

This clonotype was counted ten times or more. This sequence joins TRBV7-6 and TRBJ2-7, with a weak D call TRBD1 (6 bases). Germline assignment: CDR1 SGHVS and CDR2 FNYEAQ. Trimming shortened V by 1 base and J by 7 bases, and 17 bases separated the two germline ends. The CDR3 spans 15 residues. The CDR3 loop is CASSLGNPGVEEQYF. In nucleotides, the CDR3 is TGTGCCAGCAGCTTAGGGAACCCAGGGGTGGAAGAGCAGTACTTC.